A selection of T cell receptor beta chains follows, all from one sample in a study of Ad26.COV2.S vaccination and SARS-CoV-2 variants. Clones were sequenced by immunoSEQ multiplex PCR, and TCRdb holds only the in-frame ones, with some missing. The sample contains 330,000 or so clones, under 90% of which appear only once. Source: peripheral blood, taken in a trial of Ad26.COV2.S vaccine versus placebo. Source of these receptors: a person between 18 and 65 years old who received the Ad26.COV2.S COVID-19 vaccine or a placebo. The CDR3 runs from the conserved cysteine through the conserved F or W. Each record gives: D gene, J gene, clone size, V gene, CDR3 protein, CDR3 DNA. D genes are given only for firm matches. For some rows the clone size is stated as once, few or many, or as a class when expanded; others skip it.

TRBD1	TRBJ2-3	.	TRBV6-5	CASRDRTGTDTQYF	TGTGCCAGCAGGGACAGGACAGGCACAGATACGCAGTATTTT
TRBD2	TRBJ2-2	.	TRBV30	CAWSVPGLAGRTGELFF	TGTGCCTGGAGTGTCCCGGGACTAGCGGGAAGGACCGGGGAGCTGTTTTTT
TRBD1	TRBJ1-2	.	TRBV27	CASSSADRVAFWGYTF	TGTGCCAGCAGTTCCGCAGACAGGGTGGCGTTTTGGGGCTACACCTTC
.	TRBJ1-3	.	TRBV23-1	CASSQRTRRSSSGNTIYF	TGCGCCAGCAGTCAAAGGACTAGACGGTCGAGCTCTGGAAACACCATATATTTT
TRBD1	TRBJ2-1	.	TRBV6-2/TRBV6-3	CASSSGQGTWDEQFF	TGTGCCAGCAGCTCCGGACAGGGGACATGGGATGAGCAGTTCTTC
.	TRBJ2-5	.	TRBV10-3	CAISESIAETQYF	TGTGCCATCAGTGAGTCGATAGCGGAGACCCAGTACTTC
.	TRBJ1-2	.	TRBV19	CASSPGGGYYGYTF	TGTGCCAGTAGTCCCGGAGGGGGGTATTATGGCTACACCTTC
.	TRBJ2-3	.	TRBV9	CASSPGTDTQYF	TGTGCCAGCAGCCCGGGCACAGATACGCAGTATTTT
.	TRBJ1-2	.	TRBV5-1	CASSLLGRVNYGYTF	TGCGCCAGCAGCTTGCTAGGACGGGTTAACTATGGCTACACCTTC
TRBD2	TRBJ2-1	.	TRBV28	CASSPAIAGVQNEQFF	TGTGCCAGCAGTCCCGCTATAGCGGGAGTTCAAAATGAGCAGTTCTTC
.	TRBJ1-1	.	TRBV27	CASSIDVGTEAFF	TGTGCCAGCAGTATAGACGTGGGCACTGAAGCTTTCTTT
.	TRBJ2-2	.	TRBV5-4	CASSLAFVGKNTGELFF	TGTGCCAGCAGCTTGGCCTTCGTGGGAAAGAACACCGGGGAGCTGTTTTTT
.	TRBJ1-3	once	TRBV11-3	CASSLDRGELPSGNTIYF	TGTGCCAGCAGCTTAGATCGTGGAGAGCTGCCCTCTGGAAACACCATATATTTT
.	TRBJ1-1	.	TRBV6-5	CASCSGDVNTEAFF	TGTGCCAGCTGTTCCGGGGACGTAAACACTGAAGCTTTCTTT
.	TRBJ1-4	.	TRBV5-8	CASSSGQLATNEKLFF	TGTGCCAGCAGCTCCGGACAGCTTGCAACTAATGAAAAACTGTTTTTT
.	TRBJ1-1	.	TRBV18	CASSPGGNTEAFF	TGTGCCAGCTCACCGGGAGGAAACACTGAAGCTTTCTTT
.	TRBJ1-2	.	TRBV7-9	CASSLDSNYGYTF	TGTGCCAGCAGCTTAGACAGTAACTATGGCTACACCTTC
TRBD1	TRBJ1-4	.	TRBV19	CASGFGGTGGEKLFF	TGTGCCAGTGGGTTTGGCGGGACAGGGGGTGAAAAACTGTTTTTT
.	TRBJ2-4	.	TRBV15	CATSKGTGSGENIQYF	TGTGCCACCAGCAAAGGTACCGGGAGTGGGGAAAACATTCAGTACTTC
TRBD2	TRBJ2-2	.	TRBV14	CASAGIAGVDTGELFF	TGTGCCAGCGCAGGAATAGCGGGGGTGGACACCGGGGAGCTGTTTTTT
.	TRBJ2-1	.	TRBV6-4	CASSLDPYNEQFF	TGTGCCAGCAGCTTGGACCCCTACAATGAGCAGTTCTTC
.	TRBJ1-2	once	TRBV27	CASRALGPRGYTF	TGTGCCAGCAGAGCTCTAGGGCCGCGGGGCTACACCTTC
.	TRBJ1-5	.	TRBV6-1	CASNLGGINQPQHF	TGTGCCAGCAACCTGGGGGGGATAAATCAGCCCCAGCATTTT
TRBD1	TRBJ2-3	.	TRBV5-1	CASSPGTGGWDTQYF	TGCGCCAGCAGCCCGGGGACAGGGGGATGGGATACGCAGTATTTT
.	TRBJ2-7	.	TRBV25-1	CASSGTGRDEQYF	TGTGCCAGCAGTGGGACAGGGAGGGACGAGCAGTACTTC
.	TRBJ1-2	.	TRBV10-3	CAISELSGDYGYTF	TGTGCCATCAGTGAACTATCAGGGGACTATGGCTACACCTTC
.	TRBJ2-5	.	TRBV7-2	CASRDPPGQETQYF	TGTGCCAGCAGGGATCCCCCTGGACAAGAGACCCAGTACTTC
.	TRBJ2-6	.	TRBV19	CASSVSSSGANVLTF	TGTGCCAGTAGTGTAAGTAGCTCTGGGGCCAACGTCCTGACTTTC
.	TRBJ1-2	.	TRBV18	CASSPPVQGSYGYTF	TGTGCCAGCTCACCACCGGTACAGGGTAGCTATGGCTACACCTTC
.	TRBJ2-7	.	TRBV4-3	CASSQAGADSYEQYF	TGCGCCAGCAGTCAAGCAGGGGCGGACTCCTACGAGCAGTACTTC
TRBD1	TRBJ1-6	.	TRBV7-2	CASSSPPGQNINSPLHF	TGTGCCAGCAGCTCGCCTCCGGGACAGAACATCAATTCACCCCTCCACTTT
TRBD1	TRBJ1-2	.	TRBV10-3	CAIYSRGHYGYTF	TGTGCCATCTACTCCAGGGGGCATTATGGCTACACCTTC
.	TRBJ2-2	few	TRBV2	CASSGPTFSVVEFGELFF	TGTGCCAGCAGTGGCCCCACGTTCAGTGTCGTAGAGTTCGGGGAGCTGTTTTTT
.	TRBJ1-5	.	TRBV6-1	CASSEGRLRNQPQHF	TGTGCCAGCAGTGAGGGCAGATTGCGCAATCAGCCCCAGCATTTT
.	TRBJ1-1	.	TRBV10-3	CAISSHKTSIAGTEAFF	TGTGCCATCAGCTCCCACAAAACCTCAATCGCGGGCACTGAAGCTTTCTTT
.	TRBJ1-1	.	TRBV27	CASSPVGFMNTEAFF	TGTGCCAGCAGTCCTGTCGGATTTATGAACACTGAAGCTTTCTTT